These T cell receptor beta chains were read from a single sample in a study of cytomegalovirus exposure and HLA in healthy donors. Sequenced by immunoSEQ multiplex PCR; TCRdb stores in-frame clones only, minus some. Among about 200,000 clones, around 83% were seen once, and the ten largest hold over 1.1%. The sample was PBMCs. The receptors stem from a girl aged 5-17 years in good health and CMV-seronegative. CDR3s leave out the opening cysteine and the closing phenylalanine or tryptophan. Each record gives: D gene, J gene, V gene, CDR3 protein. A D gene is named only where the DNA matches it firmly.

d_gene: NA; j_gene: TRBJ1-5; v_gene: TRBV10-2; CDR3aa: ASSDGVRGYSNQPQH
d_gene: NA; j_gene: TRBJ2-5; v_gene: TRBV19; CDR3aa: ASSKSEGYRGTQY
d_gene: NA; j_gene: TRBJ2-3; v_gene: TRBV2; CDR3aa: ASSFGGTALTDTQY
d_gene: NA; j_gene: TRBJ1-1; v_gene: TRBV5-1; CDR3aa: ASSSTREGSTEAF
d_gene: NA; j_gene: TRBJ1-1; v_gene: TRBV19; CDR3aa: ASSIGGSTEAF
d_gene: NA; j_gene: TRBJ2-7; v_gene: TRBV19; CDR3aa: ASSRGLPTYEQY
d_gene: TRBD1; j_gene: TRBJ1-4; v_gene: TRBV11-2; CDR3aa: ASSSSGTGQKLF
d_gene: NA; j_gene: TRBJ1-6; v_gene: TRBV27; CDR3aa: ASSLRGVNNSPLH
d_gene: TRBD2; j_gene: TRBJ2-5; v_gene: TRBV18; CDR3aa: ASSRGRREYQETQY
d_gene: TRBD1; j_gene: TRBJ1-2; v_gene: TRBV4-2; CDR3aa: ASSQQGQNYGYT
d_gene: TRBD2; j_gene: TRBJ2-7; v_gene: TRBV6-1; CDR3aa: ASTAGSGYEQY
d_gene: NA; j_gene: TRBJ2-1; v_gene: TRBV6-5; CDR3aa: ASSADSFSYNEQF
d_gene: NA; j_gene: TRBJ1-3; v_gene: TRBV5-6; CDR3aa: ASSPSLSGNTIY
d_gene: NA; j_gene: TRBJ2-3; v_gene: TRBV29-1; CDR3aa: SSAGTSTDTQY
d_gene: NA; j_gene: TRBJ2-7; v_gene: TRBV18; CDR3aa: ASSSVFYEQY
d_gene: NA; j_gene: TRBJ1-3; v_gene: TRBV9; CDR3aa: ASSVEARAGNTIY
d_gene: NA; j_gene: TRBJ1-5; v_gene: TRBV28; CDR3aa: ASSLTTQH
d_gene: TRBD1; j_gene: TRBJ2-5; v_gene: TRBV11-1; CDR3aa: ASSFGQGQETQY
d_gene: NA; j_gene: TRBJ1-2; v_gene: TRBV6-4; CDR3aa: ASSEREGGYGYT
d_gene: TRBD1; j_gene: TRBJ2-3; v_gene: TRBV7-2; CDR3aa: ASSYGTGFTDTQY
d_gene: NA; j_gene: TRBJ2-7; v_gene: TRBV5-1; CDR3aa: ASSLSPSTPDEQY
d_gene: NA; j_gene: TRBJ1-6; v_gene: TRBV30; CDR3aa: AWRQGDPLH
d_gene: TRBD2; j_gene: TRBJ2-7; v_gene: TRBV9; CDR3aa: AGSVSGLAGTYEQY
d_gene: TRBD2; j_gene: TRBJ2-1; v_gene: TRBV10-3; CDR3aa: AISGLAGDNEQF
d_gene: TRBD2; j_gene: TRBJ2-1; v_gene: TRBV9; CDR3aa: ASSVESWGGSRDEQF
d_gene: TRBD1; j_gene: TRBJ2-7; v_gene: TRBV28; CDR3aa: ASSRGTGFYEQY
d_gene: TRBD1; j_gene: TRBJ1-1; v_gene: TRBV7-9; CDR3aa: ASTEGTGENTEAF
d_gene: NA; j_gene: TRBJ2-5; v_gene: TRBV5-1; CDR3aa: ASSSHVSSSKETQY
d_gene: TRBD1; j_gene: TRBJ2-7; v_gene: TRBV28; CDR3aa: ASTPGTGETYEQY
d_gene: TRBD2; j_gene: TRBJ2-7; v_gene: TRBV30; CDR3aa: AWRTKRLAVYEQY
d_gene: TRBD1; j_gene: TRBJ1-1; v_gene: TRBV28; CDR3aa: ASRAWGTDKNTEAF
d_gene: NA; j_gene: TRBJ1-1; v_gene: TRBV7-9; CDR3aa: SSSPPPAEAF
d_gene: NA; j_gene: TRBJ1-2; v_gene: TRBV18; CDR3aa: ASSPDRGARYGYT
d_gene: NA; j_gene: TRBJ2-2; v_gene: TRBV18; CDR3aa: ASSPRGSRDLKAGELF
d_gene: NA; j_gene: TRBJ1-1; v_gene: TRBV5-1; CDR3aa: ASSEQGGRIVTEAF
d_gene: NA; j_gene: TRBJ1-1; v_gene: TRBV6-5; CDR3aa: ASSYEGGTGTEAF
d_gene: TRBD2; j_gene: TRBJ2-1; v_gene: TRBV10-3; CDR3aa: AAHPGASGIVEQF
d_gene: TRBD2; j_gene: TRBJ2-1; v_gene: TRBV2; CDR3aa: ASSEERLAGTEF
d_gene: TRBD1; j_gene: TRBJ1-5; v_gene: TRBV5-6; CDR3aa: ASSLGGLSNQPQH
d_gene: NA; j_gene: TRBJ1-1; v_gene: TRBV19; CDR3aa: ASSIFLNTEAF
d_gene: NA; j_gene: TRBJ1-3; v_gene: TRBV19; CDR3aa: ASSWESGVLAGNTIY
d_gene: NA; j_gene: TRBJ1-1; v_gene: TRBV19; CDR3aa: ATERGFGRTEAF
d_gene: NA; j_gene: TRBJ1-2; v_gene: TRBV7-8; CDR3aa: ASSLGQGVYGYT